This is a list of T cell receptor beta chains from one sample in a study of beta chain features in type 1 diabetes. Method: immunoSEQ multiplex PCR; TCRdb's copy keeps in-frame clones and lacks some. The table shows roughly 700,000 clones, with about an eighth occurring only once. Material: naive CD4+ T cells from blood. These TCRs come from a man aged 18 to 35 with type 1 diabetes. CDR3s include the opening cysteine and the closing phenylalanine or tryptophan. Fields, in order: J gene, D gene, clone size, V gene, CDR3 protein, CDR3 DNA. D genes are given only for firm matches. Only some rows state a clone size, as once, few, many or a class for expanded clones.

J gene: TRBJ1-2
D gene: NA
clone size: few
V gene: TRBV25-1
CDR3 protein: CASSEVGMGPIYGYTF
CDR3 DNA: TGTGCCAGCAGTGAAGTGGGTATGGGACCGATCTATGGCTACACCTTC

J gene: TRBJ2-1
D gene: TRBD1
clone size: few
V gene: TRBV2
CDR3 protein: CASSGQGVVNEQFF
CDR3 DNA: TGTGCCAGCAGCGGACAGGGGGTGGTCAATGAGCAGTTCTTC

J gene: TRBJ1-2
D gene: NA
clone size: few
V gene: TRBV7-9
CDR3 protein: CASSPQGYGYTF
CDR3 DNA: TGTGCCAGCAGCCCACAGGGCTATGGCTACACCTTC

J gene: TRBJ2-3
D gene: TRBD1
clone size: NA
V gene: TRBV9
CDR3 protein: CASSRDSSTDTQYF
CDR3 DNA: TGTGCCAGCAGCCGGGACAGTAGCACAGATACGCAGTATTTT

J gene: TRBJ1-1
D gene: NA
clone size: NA
V gene: TRBV28
CDR3 protein: CASLTQGRTEAFF
CDR3 DNA: TGTGCCAGCCTAACCCAGGGACGCACTGAAGCTTTCTTT

J gene: TRBJ2-5
D gene: NA
clone size: NA
V gene: TRBV29-1
CDR3 protein: CSVEVQGRATQYF
CDR3 DNA: TGCAGCGTTGAAGTGCAGGGCAGGGCGACCCAGTACTTC

J gene: TRBJ2-3
D gene: TRBD2
clone size: few
V gene: TRBV25-1
CDR3 protein: CASTPSGGITDTQYF
CDR3 DNA: TGTGCCAGCACTCCTAGCGGGGGGATCACAGATACGCAGTATTTT

J gene: TRBJ1-5
D gene: NA
clone size: few
V gene: TRBV30
CDR3 protein: CAWSVWQGSNQPQHF
CDR3 DNA: TGTGCCTGGAGTGTTTGGCAGGGAAGCAATCAGCCCCAGCATTTT

J gene: TRBJ2-3
D gene: NA
clone size: NA
V gene: TRBV27
CDR3 protein: CASSSISAQYF
CDR3 DNA: TGTGCCAGCAGTAGTATTTCGGCGCAGTATTTT

J gene: TRBJ1-2
D gene: NA
clone size: few
V gene: TRBV13
CDR3 protein: CASSSTLGGSYGYTF
CDR3 DNA: TGTGCCAGCAGTTCCACCCTGGGTGGGAGTTATGGCTACACCTTC

J gene: TRBJ1-2
D gene: NA
clone size: few
V gene: TRBV5-4
CDR3 protein: CASSLDSRTNYGYTF
CDR3 DNA: TGTGCCAGCAGCCTGGACAGCCGAACTAACTATGGCTACACCTTC

J gene: TRBJ1-4
D gene: NA
clone size: NA
V gene: TRBV6-6
CDR3 protein: CASSESNEKLFF
CDR3 DNA: TGTGCCAGCAGTGAGTCTAATGAAAAACTGTTTTTT

J gene: TRBJ1-1
D gene: NA
clone size: few
V gene: TRBV4-1
CDR3 protein: CASSQVAGGRTEAFF
CDR3 DNA: TGCGCCAGCAGCCAAGTGGCAGGAGGCCGCACTGAAGCTTTCTTT

J gene: TRBJ2-1
D gene: NA
clone size: NA
V gene: TRBV5-4
CDR3 protein: CASRSGLAVKLDEQFF
CDR3 DNA: TGTGCCAGCAGGTCCGGGCTAGCTGTTAAGTTGGATGAGCAGTTCTTC

J gene: TRBJ2-5
D gene: TRBD1
clone size: few
V gene: TRBV29-1
CDR3 protein: CSVKQGYQETQYF
CDR3 DNA: TGCAGCGTTAAACAGGGGTACCAAGAGACCCAGTACTTC

J gene: TRBJ1-2
D gene: TRBD1
clone size: NA
V gene: TRBV7-9
CDR3 protein: CASSWNGQGNYGYTF
CDR3 DNA: TGTGCCAGCAGCTGGAACGGACAGGGAAACTATGGCTACACCTTC

J gene: TRBJ2-1
D gene: TRBD2
clone size: NA
V gene: TRBV7-7
CDR3 protein: CASSSGLAGAEQFF
CDR3 DNA: TGTGCCAGCAGCTCGGGACTAGCGGGGGCCGAGCAGTTCTTC

J gene: TRBJ1-1
D gene: NA
clone size: few
V gene: TRBV5-1
CDR3 protein: CASSLAEGTQTAFF
CDR3 DNA: TGCGCCAGCAGCTTGGCCGAGGGGACCCAGACGGCTTTCTTT

J gene: TRBJ2-3
D gene: NA
clone size: many
V gene: TRBV30
CDR3 protein: CAWSGFTDTQYF
CDR3 DNA: TGTGCCTGGAGTGGATTCACAGATACGCAGTATTTT

J gene: TRBJ2-2
D gene: TRBD1
clone size: NA
V gene: TRBV25-1
CDR3 protein: CASSEWDRGTGELFF
CDR3 DNA: TGTGCCAGCAGTGAGTGGGACAGGGGAACCGGGGAGCTGTTTTTT

J gene: TRBJ2-7
D gene: NA
clone size: NA
V gene: TRBV27
CDR3 protein: CASSSTRVLSYEQYF
CDR3 DNA: TGTGCCAGCAGTTCGACCCGGGTCCTGTCCTACGAGCAGTACTTC

J gene: TRBJ1-3
D gene: NA
clone size: few
V gene: TRBV7-2
CDR3 protein: CASSDVSSGNTIYF
CDR3 DNA: TGTGCCAGCAGCGATGTATCCTCTGGAAACACCATATATTTT

J gene: TRBJ2-6
D gene: NA
clone size: few
V gene: TRBV7-2
CDR3 protein: CASSHNSGANVLTF
CDR3 DNA: TGTGCCAGCAGCCACAACTCTGGGGCCAACGTCCTGACTTTC

J gene: TRBJ2-3
D gene: NA
clone size: few
V gene: TRBV28
CDR3 protein: CASSSPGAGSDTQYF
CDR3 DNA: TGTGCCAGCAGTTCCCCCGGGGCGGGGAGCGATACGCAGTATTTT

J gene: TRBJ1-3
D gene: TRBD1
clone size: NA
V gene: TRBV9
CDR3 protein: CASSPAGGFGNTIYF
CDR3 DNA: TGTGCCAGCAGCCCCGCAGGGGGGTTCGGAAACACCATATATTTT

J gene: TRBJ1-4
D gene: NA
clone size: few
V gene: TRBV29-1
CDR3 protein: CSVHGGAEGGEKLFF
CDR3 DNA: TGCAGCGTCCACGGAGGGGCGGAAGGGGGTGAAAAACTGTTTTTT

J gene: TRBJ2-3
D gene: TRBD1
clone size: few
V gene: TRBV29-1
CDR3 protein: CSADDRGTDTQYF
CDR3 DNA: TGCAGCGCCGATGACAGGGGCACAGATACGCAGTATTTT

J gene: TRBJ2-6
D gene: NA
clone size: NA
V gene: TRBV5-4
CDR3 protein: CASSLGQTSGANVLTF
CDR3 DNA: TGTGCCAGCAGCTTGGGGCAGACCTCTGGGGCCAACGTCCTGACTTTC

J gene: TRBJ2-5
D gene: NA
clone size: NA
V gene: TRBV6-6
CDR3 protein: CASSPRQATWGTQYF
CDR3 DNA: TGTGCCAGCAGTCCCCGGCAGGCGACTTGGGGGACCCAGTACTTC

J gene: TRBJ2-1
D gene: TRBD2
clone size: few
V gene: TRBV5-4
CDR3 protein: CASSQGLAGAPEQFF
CDR3 DNA: TGTGCCAGCAGCCAAGGACTAGCGGGGGCCCCGGAGCAGTTCTTC

J gene: TRBJ1-6
D gene: NA
clone size: NA
V gene: TRBV7-9
CDR3 protein: CASSLSRDRSPLHF
CDR3 DNA: TGTGCCAGCAGCTTAAGCAGGGACCGCTCACCCCTCCACTTT

J gene: TRBJ1-5
D gene: TRBD1
clone size: few
V gene: TRBV29-1
CDR3 protein: CSVVPDRDRQPQHF
CDR3 DNA: TGCAGCGTTGTTCCGGACAGGGATAGACAGCCCCAGCATTTT

J gene: TRBJ2-2
D gene: NA
clone size: few
V gene: TRBV7-2
CDR3 protein: CASSLSASTGELFF
CDR3 DNA: TGTGCCAGCAGCTTATCGGCGAGCACCGGGGAGCTGTTTTTT

J gene: TRBJ2-1
D gene: NA
clone size: NA
V gene: TRBV7-2
CDR3 protein: CASTPPPSSYNEQFF
CDR3 DNA: TGTGCCAGCACTCCGCCACCGAGCTCCTACAATGAGCAGTTCTTC

J gene: TRBJ1-2
D gene: NA
clone size: few
V gene: TRBV4-1
CDR3 protein: CASSPGGSNYGYTF
CDR3 DNA: TGCGCCAGCAGCCCGGGAGGCTCAAACTATGGCTACACCTTC

J gene: TRBJ1-4
D gene: TRBD1
clone size: NA
V gene: TRBV7-9
CDR3 protein: CASSLGTGHEKLFF
CDR3 DNA: TGTGCCAGCAGCCTCGGGACAGGGCACGAAAAACTGTTTTTT

J gene: TRBJ1-6
D gene: TRBD1
clone size: few
V gene: TRBV30
CDR3 protein: CAWSKTGGPPLHF
CDR3 DNA: TGTGCCTGGAGTAAAACAGGGGGGCCACCCCTCCACTTT

J gene: TRBJ1-1
D gene: NA
clone size: NA
V gene: TRBV5-4
CDR3 protein: CASSTRGGSNTEAFF
CDR3 DNA: TGTGCCAGCAGCACCCGGGGAGGGTCGAACACTGAAGCTTTCTTT

J gene: TRBJ1-2
D gene: NA
clone size: NA
V gene: TRBV28
CDR3 protein: CASSLGQERFYGYTF
CDR3 DNA: TGTGCCAGCAGTTTAGGGCAGGAGAGATTCTATGGCTACACCTTC

J gene: TRBJ2-7
D gene: NA
clone size: NA
V gene: TRBV7-9
CDR3 protein: CASSLDPGTKQYF
CDR3 DNA: TGTGCCAGCAGCCTCGATCCCGGGACAAAGCAGTACTTC

J gene: TRBJ2-1
D gene: NA
clone size: few
V gene: TRBV30
CDR3 protein: CAWSVGLATVPVNEQFF
CDR3 DNA: TGTGCCTGGAGTGTAGGGCTAGCCACGGTCCCAGTCAATGAGCAGTTCTTC

J gene: TRBJ1-6
D gene: NA
clone size: few
V gene: TRBV5-4
CDR3 protein: CASSLDFGGGSPLHF
CDR3 DNA: TGTGCCAGCAGCTTGGACTTTGGCGGAGGTTCACCCCTCCACTTT

J gene: TRBJ1-5
D gene: NA
clone size: few
V gene: TRBV10-3
CDR3 protein: CATRGGALWPQHF
CDR3 DNA: TGTGCCACCCGTGGAGGGGCCCTTTGGCCCCAGCATTTT

J gene: TRBJ2-3
D gene: TRBD2
clone size: few
V gene: TRBV25-1
CDR3 protein: CASSEWRGGTDTQYF
CDR3 DNA: TGTGCCAGCAGTGAGTGGCGGGGGGGCACAGATACGCAGTATTTT

J gene: TRBJ1-2
D gene: NA
clone size: few
V gene: TRBV25-1
CDR3 protein: CASSEQGIGYTF
CDR3 DNA: TGTGCCAGCAGTGAACAGGGTATTGGCTACACCTTC

J gene: TRBJ2-2
D gene: NA
clone size: few
V gene: TRBV4-2
CDR3 protein: CASSQGSFDTGELFF
CDR3 DNA: TGTGCCAGCAGCCAAGGCAGCTTTGACACCGGGGAGCTGTTTTTT

J gene: TRBJ2-5
D gene: NA
clone size: few
V gene: TRBV30
CDR3 protein: CAWDSAVEETQYF
CDR3 DNA: TGTGCCTGGGATTCGGCTGTTGAAGAGACCCAGTACTTC

J gene: TRBJ1-1
D gene: TRBD1
clone size: NA
V gene: TRBV4-1
CDR3 protein: CASSHGDRNTEAFF
CDR3 DNA: TGCGCCAGCAGCCACGGGGACAGGAACACTGAAGCTTTCTTT

J gene: TRBJ2-5
D gene: NA
clone size: NA
V gene: TRBV25-1
CDR3 protein: CASSDEQGQREAQYF
CDR3 DNA: TGTGCCAGCAGTGATGAACAGGGTCAAAGAGAGGCCCAGTACTTC

J gene: TRBJ2-1
D gene: TRBD2
clone size: NA
V gene: TRBV4-2
CDR3 protein: CASSPLGASGGDFYNEQFF
CDR3 DNA: TGTGCCAGCAGCCCACTAGGGGCTAGCGGGGGGGACTTCTACAATGAGCAGTTCTTC

J gene: TRBJ1-1
D gene: TRBD1
clone size: NA
V gene: TRBV14
CDR3 protein: CASSLFGTGITEAFF
CDR3 DNA: TGTGCCAGCAGCCTCTTCGGGACAGGGATCACTGAAGCTTTCTTT

J gene: TRBJ2-3
D gene: TRBD2
clone size: few
V gene: TRBV7-2
CDR3 protein: CASSKSGGPDTQYF
CDR3 DNA: TGTGCCAGCAGTAAAAGCGGGGGCCCAGATACGCAGTATTTT

J gene: TRBJ2-7
D gene: NA
clone size: few
V gene: TRBV18
CDR3 protein: CASSPESYEQYF
CDR3 DNA: TGTGCCAGCTCACCAGAGAGCTACGAGCAGTACTTC

J gene: TRBJ1-3
D gene: TRBD1
clone size: NA
V gene: TRBV5-4
CDR3 protein: CASSTTGASTIYF
CDR3 DNA: TGTGCCAGCAGCACCACAGGGGCGAGCACCATATATTTT

J gene: TRBJ1-4
D gene: NA
clone size: NA
V gene: TRBV5-1
CDR3 protein: CASSVQPVRATNEKLFF
CDR3 DNA: TGCGCCAGCAGCGTTCAGCCAGTACGTGCAACTAATGAAAAACTGTTTTTT

J gene: TRBJ1-1
D gene: TRBD1
clone size: few
V gene: TRBV5-6
CDR3 protein: CASSLALGQGFTEAFF
CDR3 DNA: TGTGCCAGCAGCTTGGCGCTGGGACAGGGGTTCACTGAAGCTTTCTTT

J gene: TRBJ2-3
D gene: TRBD2
clone size: few
V gene: TRBV9
CDR3 protein: CASSVGLAGGGADTQYF
CDR3 DNA: TGTGCCAGCAGCGTAGGGCTAGCGGGGGGCGGCGCAGATACGCAGTATTTT